This is a list of T cell receptor beta chains from one sample in a study of metastatic and nonmetastatic thyroid tumors. TCRdb re-processed the PCR reads through MiXCR. Altogether nearly 25,000 clones are present, around an eighth being singletons, with the ten largest covering 14%. The sequencing sample was made of blood. The receptors here all came from a female donor with papillary thyroid cancer or a benign thyroid nodule (not recorded which). Some clones in this sample may be carry-over from other donors' samples. Each CDR3 is given with its conserved first and last residue. A D gene is named only where the DNA matches it firmly. Some rows mark clone size as missing; the rest say once, few, many or name a class of expanded clone.

TRBV5-1,TRBJ1-3,.,TRBD1,CASRDRGSHLSGNTIYF,TGCGCCAGCAGAGACAGGGGCTCCCATCTCTCTGGAAACACCATATATTTT
TRBV28,TRBJ1-1,many,TRBD1,CASSPAPGQGYTEAFF,TGTGCCAGCAGTCCCGCCCCGGGACAGGGCTACACTGAAGCTTTCTTT
TRBV6-6,TRBJ1-1,.,TRBD1,CASSYKDRLTEAFF,TGTGCCAGCAGTTACAAGGACAGGCTAACTGAAGCTTTCTTT
TRBV5-1,TRBJ1-5,.,.,CASSLGPGNQPQHF,TGCGCCAGCAGCTTGGGACCCGGAAATCAGCCCCAGCATTTT
TRBV30,TRBJ1-1,medium-sized,.,CAWRRDLGVAFF,TGTGCCTGGAGAAGGGACTTGGGCGTAGCTTTCTTT
TRBV7-2,TRBJ2-7,few,.,CASSLGEQGQYF,TGTGCCAGCAGCTTAGGGGAGCAGGGGCAGTACTTC
TRBV28,TRBJ2-2,few,TRBD2,CASSRTSAAGELFF,TGTGCCAGCAGTCGGACTAGCGCTGCCGGGGAGCTGTTTTTT
TRBV4-1,TRBJ2-3,many,.,CASSQGRPVNTDTQYF,TGCGCCAGCAGCCAAGGGCGACCAGTAAACACAGATACGCAGTATTTT
TRBV20-1,TRBJ1-2,many,.,CSATRGARSGYTF,TGCAGTGCTACCCGCGGGGCTAGAAGTGGCTACACCTTC
TRBV9,TRBJ1-6,many,.,CASSVGAGSYNSPLHF,TGTGCCAGCAGCGTAGGAGCTGGCTCCTATAATTCACCCCTCCACTTT
TRBV30,TRBJ2-7,medium-sized,.,CAWRGPLNLGYEQYF,TGTGCCTGGAGGGGGCCGTTAAACCTAGGCTACGAGCAGTACTTC
TRBV11-1,TRBJ2-2,many,TRBD1,CASSLEGAKDTGELFF,TGTGCCAGCAGCTTAGAGGGGGCAAAGGACACCGGGGAGCTGTTTTTT